The entry that follows covers one TCR beta chain sequence. What it binds is not known. This CDR3 has 10 amino acids. The germline gives CDR1 MNHEY, CDR2 SMNVEV (reference sequence). Trimming took off 6 bases at V and 4 bases at J, with 3 bases between the two ends. Both 60 Vbeta primers and 13 Jbeta primers went into the PCR. Measured with immunoSEQ multiplex PCR; TCRdb has only the in-frame clones, and not every one. The sample has 150,000 to 200,000 clones; more than 75% are singletons. These data belong to a study of cytomegalovirus exposure and HLA in healthy donors. General study results and limits: The majority of TCR sequences were rare, yet some public TCRs appeared in many donors.

The sample comprised PBMCs. This chain links TRBV27 with TRBJ1-2; no firm D call. This sequence was found in a woman aged 50 to 60 in good health and CMV-seronegative. Here the CDR3 DNA reads TGTGCCAGCAGCTTCTATGGCTACACCTTC. Protein sequence: CASSFYGYTF.